The text below deals with one T cell receptor beta chain. As yet, its antigen is unknown. The CDR3 consists of 13 residues. Germline-derived CDR1 and CDR2 are LGHNA and YSLEER. V dropped 3 bases and J dropped 7 bases, with 12 bases sitting between them. This record belongs to a study of radiation and T cells in renal cell carcinoma. Study observations and caveats: Top tumor clonotypes rose in blood 2 weeks post-radiation, then contracted.

Time point defined: baseline pretreatment blood. Treatment here: 15 Gy SBRT to primary tumor, nephrectomy 4 weeks later. Serial blood draws occurred at baseline and 2 and 4 weeks post-SBRT. Clones were sequenced by immunoSEQ multiplex PCR, and TCRdb holds only the in-frame ones, with some missing. Of about 150,000 clones listed, about 87% are singletons. The V and J genes are TRBV4-3 and TRBJ1-2; D ambiguous. The sequencing used blood, collected from a patient whose treatment included radiotherapy and nephrectomy. This sequence was found in a woman in her 70s with renal cell carcinoma. CDR3 nucleotide sequence: TGCGCCAGCAGCCAGGACGGCGTCGGTGGCTACACCTTC. It specifies CASSQDGVGGYTF.